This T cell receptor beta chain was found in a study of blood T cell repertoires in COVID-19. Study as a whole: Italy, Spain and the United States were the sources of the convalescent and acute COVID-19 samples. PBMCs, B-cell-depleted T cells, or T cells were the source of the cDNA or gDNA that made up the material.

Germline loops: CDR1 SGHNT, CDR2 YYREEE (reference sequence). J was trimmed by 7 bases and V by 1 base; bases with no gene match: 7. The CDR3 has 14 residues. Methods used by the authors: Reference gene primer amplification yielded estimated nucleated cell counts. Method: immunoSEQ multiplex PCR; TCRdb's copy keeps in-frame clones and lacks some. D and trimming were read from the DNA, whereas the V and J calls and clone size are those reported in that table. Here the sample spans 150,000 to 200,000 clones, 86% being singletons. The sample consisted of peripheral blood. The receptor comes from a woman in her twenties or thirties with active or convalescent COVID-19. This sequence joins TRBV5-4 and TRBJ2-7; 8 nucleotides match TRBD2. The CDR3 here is CASSLPGGPREQYF. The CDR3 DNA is TGTGCCAGCAGCTTGCCGGGAGGGCCGCGGGAGCAGTACTTC.